Detailed here is one T cell receptor beta chain. There is no known antigen for this receptor. Per-nucleotide qualities are absent, and no much larger clonotype sits a single base away. The donors belonged to the validation cohort of approximately 130 subjects, which was separate from the roughly 670-subject first cohort. The library was generated by the immunoSEQ multiplex PCR assay. Turning to the authors' computational methods: A statistical classification framework was built to diagnose cytomegalovirus status from the catalog of TCR beta chain sequences. Held by TCRdb, this immuneACCESS table contains in-frame sequences only and omits some clones. Under half of the omission traces to an unresolved V gene where checked; the cause of the rest is unknown. V and J calls and clone size are given by that table; D and trimming were obtained from the DNA. Counted in this sample were some 240,000 clones; roughly 86% of them appeared once. Together, the top ten hold roughly 1.2% of the sample.

The CDR3 contains 16 residues, cysteine and phenylalanine counted. Only the CDR3 DNA is retained, 48 bases long and in frame from the first base. CDR1 SGHNT and CDR2 YENEEA were looked up in the germline V gene. Ends trimmed: V by 2 bases, J by 3 bases; bases unmatched to a gene: 6. The sample is drawn from a study of cytomegalovirus exposure and HLA in healthy donors (dated by TCRdb to the late 2010s). About the investigation overall: A later analysis indicated that the roughly 120 validation repertoires were generated on the platform also employed for the 650 to 850 repertoires of the first cohort. A separate validation cohort of 100 to 150 different subjects was used in addition to the roughly 640-subject first cohort. The study was designed to test whether signatures of past pathogen exposure could be identified by cataloging public T cell receptors. To predict cytomegalovirus infection status, the study brought together high-throughput TCR immunosequencing, statistical association of individual TCRs with disease status, and machine learning. What the authors observed across the whole study: A later analysis lacked HLA typing for the validation cohort, so it scored co-occurrence in that cohort across all 110 or so repertoires. In both the original and validation cohorts, the classifier was reported to diagnose cytomegalovirus status with high specificity and sensitivity. According to the authors, the approach could potentially be generalized to other disease states and immunological phenotypes. Most TCR sequences were observed very rarely across donors, whereas some public TCRs were present in many individuals. In vitro tests confirmed that a few of the cytomegalovirus-associated TCR beta chains recognize cytomegalovirus antigens. A later analysis found that TCRs clustered in the first cohort also tended to co-occur in the 95 to 150 validation repertoires, with 94% of cluster scores above 0. In the study, approximately 160 TCR beta chains were listed as associated with cytomegalovirus.

This sequence was found in a woman aged 30 to 39 in good health and CMV-seropositive. Sequencing input: PBMCs. The rearranged chain carries TRBV11-3 and TRBJ2-5; 10 nucleotides in the junction match TRBD2. Read as DNA, the sequence is TGTGCCAGCAGCTTAAGGGAGCTAGCGGGAGAAGAGACCCAGTACTTC. Its protein reads: CASSLRELAGEETQYF. Here the CDR3 is joined to the reference TRBV11-3 and TRBJ2-5 genes, and the full variable domain is: EAGVVQSPRYKIIEKKQPVAFWCNPISGHNTLYWYLQNLGQGPELLIRYENEEAVDDSQLPKDRFSAERLKGVDSTLKIQPAELGDSAVYLCASSLRELAGEETQYFGPGTRLLVL.